The clone carrying this T cell receptor beta chain was observed a handful of times. Original processing methods: The assay estimated nucleated cells by amplifying reference gene primers. The assay was immunoSEQ multiplex PCR, and TCRdb's table has in-frame clones only and misses some. D and trimming come from the DNA, and the V and J calls and clone size come from that table. Among under 300,000 clones listed, around nine tenths were seen once. This sample is drawn from a study of blood T cell repertoires in COVID-19. On the study more broadly: Collection of acute and convalescent COVID-19 samples took place in the United States, Italy and Spain. Sources were T cells, B-cell-depleted T cells, or PBMCs; the material itself was cDNA or gDNA.

The CDR3 has 16 residues. The junction had 18 bases not matched to a gene; V was cut back by 8 bases and J by 6 bases. Germline V CDR1 and CDR2: GTSNPN, SVGIG (reference sequence). The source is a woman aged 40 to 55 who had recovered from COVID-19. The source material was peripheral blood. The V gene is TRBV30, the J gene TRBJ2-7; 11 positions agree with TRBD2. The CDR3 DNA follows: TGTGCCGGGCGTGACTCAACGGGACTAGCGGTTCTCGAGCAGTACTTC. It encodes CAGRDSTGLAVLEQYF.